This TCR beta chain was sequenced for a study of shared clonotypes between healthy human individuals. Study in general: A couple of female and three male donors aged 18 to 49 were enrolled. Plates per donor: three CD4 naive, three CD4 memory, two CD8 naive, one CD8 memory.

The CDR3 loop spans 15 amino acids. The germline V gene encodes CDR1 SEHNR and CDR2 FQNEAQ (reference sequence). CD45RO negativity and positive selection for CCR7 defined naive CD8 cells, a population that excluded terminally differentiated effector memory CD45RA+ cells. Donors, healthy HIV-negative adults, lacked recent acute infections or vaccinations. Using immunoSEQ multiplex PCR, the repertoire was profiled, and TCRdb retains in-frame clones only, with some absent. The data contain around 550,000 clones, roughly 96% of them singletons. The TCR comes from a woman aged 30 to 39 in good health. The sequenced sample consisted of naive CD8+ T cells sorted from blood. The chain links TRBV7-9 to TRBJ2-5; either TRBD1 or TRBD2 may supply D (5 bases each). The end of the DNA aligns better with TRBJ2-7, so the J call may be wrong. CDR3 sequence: CASSVDPGLGYEQYF. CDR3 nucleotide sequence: TGTGCCAGCAGCGTCGACCCGGGGCTCGGCTACGAGCAGTACTTC.